These T cell receptor beta chains were read from a single sample in a study of shared clonotypes between healthy human individuals. Method: immunoSEQ multiplex PCR; TCRdb's copy keeps in-frame clones and lacks some. The repertoire has about 1.1 million clones, roughly 74% of them found once; the top ten carry under 0.8%. Source material: memory CD4+ T cells from PBMCs. The receptors here all came from a man younger than 35 in good health. Some clones in this sample may be carry-over from other donors' samples. Each CDR3 is given with its conserved first and last residue. The D gene is left open where the match is weak. Clone size is not always given. Where it is, it says once, few, many or a class for expanded clones.

J gene	clone size	D gene	V gene	CDR3 DNA	CDR3 protein
TRBJ2-1	-	TRBD2	TRBV5-1	TGCGCCAGCAGCTTCGGGGACTACAGCTCCTACAATGAGCAGTTCTTC	CASSFGDYSSYNEQFF
TRBJ1-1	-	TRBD1	TRBV7-9	TGTGCCAGCAGCTCTTACGGGACAGGGGGCGCGGACACTGAAGCTTTCTTT	CASSSYGTGGADTEAFF
TRBJ2-5	once	-	TRBV5-4	TGTGCCAGCAGCTTGGTAGGGTTTCCGGAAGAGACCCAGTACTTC	CASSLVGFPEETQYF
TRBJ2-7	few	TRBD1	TRBV19	TGTGCCAGTAGTAGGACAGGGGTCGGTTACGAGCAGTACTTC	CASSRTGVGYEQYF
TRBJ1-4	-	-	TRBV18	TGTGCCAGCTCACCACCGGGGGGGCCGAATGAAAAACTGTTTTTT	CASSPPGGPNEKLFF
TRBJ2-7	-	TRBD2	TRBV28	TGTGCCAGCAGTTCCCCGGGACTATTCTTCCACGAGCAGTACTTC	CASSSPGLFFHEQYF
TRBJ2-3	once	-	TRBV25-1	TGTGCCAGCAGCGGGGTGGGTACGCAGTATTTT	CASSGVGTQYF
TRBJ1-2	few	-	TRBV19	TGTGCCAGTATGGGAGGCGAGTACTATGGCTACACCTTC	CASMGGEYYGYTF
TRBJ2-7	-	TRBD2	TRBV5-1	TGCGCCAGCAGCTTGGGGACTAGCGGGAGCTACGAGCAGTACTTC	CASSLGTSGSYEQYF
TRBJ2-1	-	-	TRBV28	TGTGCCAGCAGTTTACGGTTTCAGTGGGAGAGGGGGAATGAGCAGTTCTTC	CASSLRFQWERGNEQFF
TRBJ2-7	few	TRBD1	TRBV7-9	TGTGCCAGCAGCTTAGGACCGGGACAGGGGGCCCACGAGCAGTACTTC	CASSLGPGQGAHEQYF
TRBJ1-2	-	TRBD1	TRBV19	TGTGCCAGTACCGGACAGGGAACGAATGGCTACACCTTC	CASTGQGTNGYTF
TRBJ2-2	-	TRBD1	TRBV27	TGTGCCAGCGCCCTGGACAGGGTGGTCACCGGGGAGCTGTTTTTT	CASALDRVVTGELFF
TRBJ2-1	-	-	TRBV5-1	TGCGCCAGCAGCTTGGACATCTACAATGAGCAGTTCTTC	CASSLDIYNEQFF
TRBJ2-7	-	-	TRBV5-6	TGTGCCAGCAGTTCCCGGTCCGGGAATGACGAGCAGTACTTC	CASSSRSGNDEQYF
TRBJ2-2	-	-	TRBV5-4	TGTGCCAGCAGCTTCTTGGCTAGCCGAAACACCGGGGAGCTGTTTTTT	CASSFLASRNTGELFF
TRBJ1-2	-	-	TRBV7-8	TGTGCCAGCTACCCCTCTGCGCCGAGCGCGAGGGACTATGGCTACACCTTC	CASYPSAPSARDYGYTF
TRBJ1-5	-	-	TRBV30	TGTGCCTGGAGCGGGGCAGGGGATCAGCCCCAGCATTTT	CAWSGAGDQPQHF
TRBJ1-2	once	-	TRBV27	TGTGCCAGCAGTTTCGCGGTTCGCGACTATGGCTACACCTTC	CASSFAVRDYGYTF
TRBJ2-7	-	-	TRBV5-1	TGCGCCAGCAGACAGATGGAAGACGAGCAGTACTTC	CASRQMEDEQYF
TRBJ2-1	-	-	TRBV5-1	TGCGCCAGCAGCTTGACGACTTATGAGCAGTTCTTC	CASSLTTYEQFF
TRBJ2-7	-	TRBD2	TRBV28	TGTGCCAGCAGTCCCACTAGCGGGAGGGCGATCCCCCTCGAGCAGTACTTC	CASSPTSGRAIPLEQYF
TRBJ2-1	-	-	TRBV11-3	TGTGCCAGCAGAGCCAGGGGAAGCGACAATGAGCAGTTCTTC	CASRARGSDNEQFF
TRBJ2-7	-	TRBD1	TRBV2	TGTGCCAGCAGTGATCCGGGACAGGGACTCTACGAGCAGTACTTC	CASSDPGQGLYEQYF
TRBJ2-7	-	TRBD1	TRBV5-1	TGCGCCAGCAGCTTCCAGGACAGGGTCACTTACGAGCAGTACTTC	CASSFQDRVTYEQYF
TRBJ1-3	-	-	TRBV5-6	TGTGCCAGCAGCTTGCGGCCGCCCTCCTCTGGAAACACCATATATTTT	CASSLRPPSSGNTIYF
TRBJ1-6	-	-	TRBV7-9	TGTGCCAGCAGCCCGAGTGGCTCCTATAATTCACCCCTCCACTTT	CASSPSGSYNSPLHF
TRBJ1-2	-	-	TRBV2	TGTGCCAGCAGTGAAGCCAGGGTCCGTGGCTACACCTTC	CASSEARVRGYTF
TRBJ1-1	-	TRBD1	TRBV5-5	TGTGCCAGCAGCTTGGCCCTCGGACAGGTTAACACTGAAGCTTTCTTT	CASSLALGQVNTEAFF
TRBJ2-7	-	-	TRBV28	TGTGCCAGCAGTCGCTACCCCACCCAGGGATCGCGCGAGCAGTACTTC	CASSRYPTQGSREQYF
TRBJ2-4	-	-	TRBV30	TGTGCCTGGAGTGATGCCGGGGTAGCCAAAAACATTCAGTACTTC	CAWSDAGVAKNIQYF
TRBJ1-1	-	TRBD1	TRBV28	TGTGCCAGCAGCTCGACAGGGGAGGGCACTGAAGCTTTCTTT	CASSSTGEGTEAFF
TRBJ2-1	-	-	TRBV7-9	TGTGCCAGCAGCTTAGCGGGTCATTCCTACAATGAGCAGTTCTTC	CASSLAGHSYNEQFF
TRBJ1-2	-	-	TRBV4-2	TGTGCCAGCAGCCAAGAAAGTGTCCTGTCACCAATCTATGGCTACACCTTC	CASSQESVLSPIYGYTF
TRBJ2-5	-	-	TRBV6-5	TGTGCCAGCAGTTACTCTCGGCGGCAAGAGACCCAGTACTTC	CASSYSRRQETQYF
TRBJ1-4	-	-	TRBV5-1	TGCGCCAGCAGCTTGGATAATGAAAAACTGTTTTTT	CASSLDNEKLFF
TRBJ2-3	-	TRBD2	TRBV7-9	TGTGCCAGCAGCTTAGGGGAGGGTAGTACAGATACGCAGTATTTT	CASSLGEGSTDTQYF
TRBJ2-7	few	TRBD1	TRBV5-6	TGTGCCAGCAGCTCATGGTTCCCCCGGGACAGGCCGGCCACCTACGAGCAGTACTTC	CASSSWFPRDRPATYEQYF
TRBJ2-1	-	TRBD1	TRBV19	TGTGCCAGTAGTATAAAACAGGGGGGCTACAATGAGCAGTTCTTC	CASSIKQGGYNEQFF
TRBJ1-2	-	TRBD1	TRBV30	TGTGCCTGGAGGGATACAGGGGGTTCTGGCTACACCTTC	CAWRDTGGSGYTF
TRBJ2-7	-	-	TRBV4-2	TGTGCCAGCAGCACAAGTCCTGGGGTGAGCTACGAGCAGTACTTC	CASSTSPGVSYEQYF
TRBJ2-7	-	-	TRBV30	TGTGCCTGGAGTATGGGTTACTCCTACGAGCAGTACTTC	CAWSMGYSYEQYF
TRBJ2-1	-	-	TRBV6-4	TGTGCCAGCAGTGACTCCAGGAGCTCCTACAATGAGCAGTTCTTC	CASSDSRSSYNEQFF
TRBJ2-1	once	TRBD2	TRBV6-6	TGTGCCAGCAGTTACGGCGGGGGCTACAATGAGCAGTTCTTC	CASSYGGGYNEQFF
TRBJ1-1	-	-	TRBV7-3	TGTGCCAGCAGCTTAGGGCAGGCCCGTGACACTGAAGCTTTCTTT	CASSLGQARDTEAFF
TRBJ2-1	-	TRBD2	TRBV12-5	TGTGCTAGTGGTTTATCCGGGACTAGCGTACTGGGTGAGCAGTTCTTC	CASGLSGTSVLGEQFF
TRBJ2-2	-	-	TRBV7-7	TGTGCCAGCAGCTTTGACTCATCCGGGGAGCTGTTTTTT	CASSFDSSGELFF
TRBJ2-3	once	TRBD2	TRBV5-4	TGTGCCAGCAGCTTGAAGCGGGAGGCAGATACGCAGTATTTT	CASSLKREADTQYF